Below are 28 T cell receptor beta chains sequenced from a single sample in a study of PD-1 blockade in classical Hodgkin lymphoma. No patient escaped relapse after autologous stem cell transplantation, and brentuximab vedotin exposure varied. Sequencing was performed with immunoSEQ multiplex PCR; in TCRdb, only in-frame clones are kept and a portion is missing. The table records fewer than 50,000 clones, approximately 86% of them present only once. The sample was peripheral blood mononuclear cells (PBMCs), taken before the second cycle of nivolumab. Source of these receptors: a human donor with classical Hodgkin lymphoma.

The rearrangement joins TRBV7-8 to TRBJ2-7, with a weak D call TRBD2 (6 bases). Germline assignment: CDR1 SGHVS and CDR2 FQNEAQ. This CDR3 is built from 15 residues. V was clipped by 4 bases and J by 3 bases, with 16 bases between them. The CDR3 protein is CASSSRRGRDYEQYF. The DNA of the CDR3 is TGTGCCAGCAGCTCCCGTCGGGGGAGAGACTACGAGCAGTACTTC.

CDR3 protein: CASSLSGGEGSGYTF. Here the CDR3 DNA reads TGTGCCAGCAGCTTATCTGGAGGGGAGGGAAGCGGCTACACCTTC. V is TRBV7-9 and J is TRBJ1-2, with a possible D match to TRBD1 (5 bases). CDR3 length equals 15 residues. V gave up 2 bases and J gave up 8 bases, with 18 bases separating them. CDR1 is SEHNR, CDR2 FQNEAQ, per germline (reference sequence).

The rearrangement uses TRBV28 and TRBJ2-7; a weak D match, TRBD2 (6 bases). CDR3 length equals 15 residues. The V gene lost 6 bases and the J gene lost 0 bases, with 15 bases spanning the gap. From germline, CDR1 is MDHEN and CDR2 SYDVKM. The CDR3 coding sequence is TGTGCCAGCAGCCGCGCCGGACTAATCTCCTACGAGCAGTACTTC. This encodes CASSRAGLISYEQYF.

This clone is judged medium-sized (0.01 to 0.1%). The chain employs TRBV2 and TRBJ1-5; unclear D gene. V lost 8 bases and J 3 bases, leaving 20 bases between the germline ends. The CDR3 covers 16 residues. From germline, CDR1 is SNHLY and CDR2 FYNNEI. CDR3 amino acids: CASGSTDDLSNQPQHF. CDR3 coding DNA: TGTGCCAGCGGAAGTACGGACGACCTTTCCAATCAGCCCCAGCATTTT. Looking up the rest from reference TRBV2 and TRBJ1-5 gives the full variable domain: EPEVTQTPSHQVTQMGQEVILRCVPISNHLYFYWYRQILGQKVEFLVSFYNNEISEKSEIFDDQFSVERPDGSNFTLKIRSTKLEDSAMYFCASGSTDDLSNQPQHFGDGTRLSIL.

The chain carries TRBV9 and TRBJ1-2, with 8 nucleotides matching TRBD1. The CDR3 contains 16 residues. CDR1 is SGDLS and CDR2 is YYNGEE in the germline V gene. The ends lost 4 bases at V and 4 bases at J; junction bases unmatched: 12. CDR3 loop: CASSPRGQGDSYGYTF. Here the CDR3 DNA reads TGTGCCAGCAGCCCTAGAGGACAGGGTGACTCCTATGGCTACACCTTC.

About this clone itself: In the same sample, other DNA sequences code for this CDR3. The chain is built from TRBV5-1 and TRBJ1-5, with 9 bases matching TRBD1. Germline-derived CDR1 and CDR2 are SGHRS and YFSETQ. V trimming: 4 bases; J trimming: 1 base; junction bases outside the gene matches: 6. The CDR3 spans 16 residues. In nucleotides, the CDR3 is TGCGCCAGCAGCCTTACAGGGGGCGGCAGCAATCAGCCCCAGCATTTT. This gives the protein CASSLTGGGSNQPQHF.

J is TRBJ1-1 and V is TRBV5-1; a weak D match, TRBD1 (5 bases). The ends were cut back, 4 bases at V and 1 base at J, with 14 bases in the middle. The CDR3 contains 15 residues. Germline assignment: CDR1 SGHRS and CDR2 YFSETQ. This CDR3 is CASSPQGRRNTEAFF. The CDR3 nucleotides are TGCGCCAGCAGCCCCCAGGGCCGGAGGAACACTGAAGCTTTCTTT.

The J gene is TRBJ2-7, the V gene TRBV9; 7 positions agree with TRBD2. The CDR3 totals 16 residues. Germline CDR1 and CDR2: SGDLS and YYNGEE. J gave up 3 bases and V 0 bases, and 9 bases lay outside the gene matches. The CDR3 region is CASSVGGGSLIYEQYF. For the CDR3, the DNA is TGTGCCAGCAGCGTAGGAGGCGGGAGCTTAATCTACGAGCAGTACTTC.

This clone showed up just once. The chain links TRBV7-2 to TRBJ2-5; D is unresolved. V was clipped by 5 bases and J by 7 bases, with 8 bases between them. The CDR3 is 11 amino acids. CDR1 and CDR2 (germline): SGHTA, FQGNSA. The CDR3 spells CASSHKWTQYF. Here the CDR3 DNA reads TGTGCCAGCAGCCATAAATGGACCCAGTACTTC.

The chain links TRBV5-1 to TRBJ2-5; D perhaps matches TRBD2 (6 bases). The V gene lost 0 bases and the J gene lost 4 bases, with 10 bases spanning the gap. In germline, CDR1 is SGHRS, CDR2 YFSETQ. The CDR3 has 14 residues. The CDR3 region is CASSLVLGGETQYF. The CDR3 DNA is TGCGCCAGCAGCTTGGTATTGGGAGGAGAGACCCAGTACTTC.

The chain couples TRBV27 to TRBJ1-5; 9 nucleotides match TRBD1. The CDR3 extends over 19 amino acids. Germline CDR1 and CDR2: MNHEY and SMNVEV (reference sequence). V dropped 5 bases and J dropped 0; count of bases not matched to a gene: 14. The CDR3 DNA is TGTGCCAGCAGTCGAACCGGGACAGGGTTTGGCGATAGCAATCAGCCCCAGCATTTT. Translated, it gives CASSRTGTGFGDSNQPQHF.

The V gene is TRBV2, the J gene TRBJ2-5; D may be TRBD1 or TRBD2 (5 bases each). Deletions cut 6 bases from V and 4 bases from J, with 18 bases between. This CDR3 comprises 15 residues. Germline assignment: CDR1 SNHLY and CDR2 FYNNEI. This CDR3 reads CASSSGTAWGETQYF. CDR3 in DNA: TGTGCCAGCAGCTCCGGGACGGCCTGGGGAGAGACCCAGTACTTC. The variable domain in full, completed from reference TRBV2 and TRBJ2-5, reads EPEVTQTPSHQVTQMGQEVILRCVPISNHLYFYWYRQILGQKVEFLVSFYNNEISEKSEIFDDQFSVERPDGSNFTLKIRSTKLEDSAMYFCASSSGTAWGETQYFGPGTRLLVL.

With regard to this clone: In the same sample, other DNA sequences code for this CDR3. This chain joins TRBV7-9 and TRBJ2-5; D uncertain. This CDR3 comprises 11 residues. V was trimmed by 5 bases and J by 5 bases, leaving 6 bases between them. CDR1 is SEHNR and CDR2 is FQNEAQ in the germline V gene (reference sequence). In nucleotides, the CDR3 is TGTGCCAGCAGCCCTCAGGAGACCCAGTACTTC. Encoded protein: CASSPQETQYF.

This chain uses TRBV5-7 with TRBJ2-3; possible D gene TRBD1, 6 bases. TRBV5-7 is assigned to the ORF class and has an uncertain function. Trimming took off 4 bases at V and 3 bases at J, with 18 bases between the two ends. This CDR3 is 16 amino acids long. CDR3 nucleotide sequence: TGTGCCAGCAGCCTGAACAGGGCCGCCGCAACAGATACGCAGTATTTT. Amino acid sequence: CASSLNRAAATDTQYF.

This clone was observed a few times. This sequence joins TRBV4-1 and TRBJ1-6, with 7 bases matching TRBD1. Trimming at V came to 7 bases and at J to 8 bases, leaving 8 bases not matched to a gene. Germline CDR1 MGHRA, CDR2 YSYEKL. The CDR3 contains 14 residues. CDR3 residues: CASNRAGGDSPLHF. CDR3 bases: TGCGCCAGCAATAGGGCAGGGGGAGATTCACCCCTCCACTTT.

V usage is TRBV6-5 and J usage is TRBJ1-1, with D perhaps matching TRBD1 (6 bases). Trimming took 4 bases from V and 5 from J, leaving 11 bases between them. This CDR3 has 13 amino acids. Germline assignment: CDR1 MNHEY and CDR2 SVGAGI. This chain's CDR3 is CASSSGVRTEAFF. CDR3 in DNA: TGTGCCAGCAGTTCAGGGGTACGGACTGAAGCTTTCTTT.

The chain employs TRBV5-1 and TRBJ1-1, with TRBD1 as a possible D gene (5 bases). Trimming stripped 0 bases from V and 1 base from J, with 7 bases between. The germline CDR1 and CDR2 sequences are SGHRS and YFSETQ. The length of the CDR3 is 14 residues. The DNA of the CDR3 is TGCGCCAGCAGCTTGGGACAGAAGAACACTGAAGCTTTCTTT. Translated, it gives CASSLGQKNTEAFF.

J is TRBJ2-2 and V is TRBV10-3, with 8 bases fitting TRBD1. V gave up 8 bases and J gave up 4 bases; unmatched junction bases: 9. The CDR3 totals 15 residues. CDR1 is ENHRY, CDR2 SYGVKD, per germline. The CDR3 nucleotides are TGTGCCATCCGCCCCCAGGGGGCGCTCACCGGGGAGCTGTTTTTT. Its translation is CAIRPQGALTGELFF.

This chain joins TRBV5-6 and TRBJ2-1, with 9 nucleotides matching TRBD2. The CDR3 covers 15 residues. V lost 3 bases, J lost 8 bases, and 9 bases stayed unmatched. The germline V gene has CDR1 SGHDT and CDR2 YYEEEE. CDR3 nucleotide sequence: TGTGCCAGCAGCTCGGACCCGGGACTAGCCTATGAGCAGTTCTTC. This codes for CASSSDPGLAYEQFF.

This clone has a single count. The chain combines TRBV18 with TRBJ2-7; D might be TRBD1 (5 bases). Trimming pared 1 base from V and 3 bases from J, leaving 10 bases between. Germline CDR1 KGHSH, CDR2 LQKENI. This CDR3 spans 14 amino acids. The CDR3 nucleotides read TGTGCCAGCTCACCACAGGCAGGGCTCTACGAGCAGTACTTC. Its protein is CASSPQAGLYEQYF.

The rearrangement links TRBV7-6 to TRBJ1-5; 8 bases match TRBD1. Trimming at V came to 5 bases and at J to 5 bases, leaving 5 bases not matched to a gene. CDR3 length: 14 amino acids. Germline V gene data show CDR1 as SGHVS and CDR2 as FNYEAQ. CDR3 sequence reads: CASSARTGYQPQHF. DNA for the CDR3: TGTGCCAGCAGCGCCCGGACAGGGTATCAGCCCCAGCATTTT.

J is TRBJ1-3 and V is TRBV10-3; 7 positions match TRBD1. Per germline, CDR1 ENHRY and CDR2 SYGVKD. The CDR3 extends over 15 amino acids. The trim removed 3 bases at V and 0 bases at J, leaving 2 bases unmatched. For the CDR3, the DNA is TGTGCCATCAGTGAACGGGACAGCTCTGGAAACACCATATATTTT. As protein: CAISERDSSGNTIYF.

The CDR3: CASSYFKRPAYNEQFF. The CDR3 nucleotides are TGTGCCAGCAGTTACTTCAAGCGACCCGCCTACAATGAGCAGTTCTTC. The genes are TRBV6-5 and TRBJ2-1; no definite D call. V was cut by 1 base and J by 2 bases, with 12 bases left in between. Germline V gives CDR1 MNHEY, CDR2 SVGAGI. This CDR3 comprises 16 residues.

The CDR3 region is CASSRGQGAPGANVLTF. In DNA, the CDR3 is TGTGCCAGCAGCCGGGGACAGGGGGCGCCTGGGGCCAACGTCCTGACTTTC. J is TRBJ2-6 and V is TRBV5-6, with 12 positions matching TRBD1. Germline lookup yields CDR1 SGHDT and CDR2 YYEEEE. With V trimmed by 4 bases and J by 2 bases, 4 bases remained unmatched. CDR3 size: 17 residues.

The chain recombines TRBV6-1 with TRBJ2-7, with 8 bases lining up with TRBD1. The CDR3 consists of 15 residues. CDR1 and CDR2 from the germline V gene are MNHNS and SASEGT. V shed 10 bases and J 0 bases; nucleotides not matched to a gene: 11. CDR3 region: CATKTLGQASYEQYF. In DNA form, the CDR3 reads TGTGCCACCAAGACGCTGGGACAGGCCTCCTACGAGCAGTACTTC.

J is TRBJ1-4 and V is TRBV11-2, with D maybe TRBD1 (6 bases). Germline loops: CDR1 SGHAT, CDR2 FQNNGV. The length of the CDR3 is 15 residues. V dropped 5 bases and J dropped 8 bases, with 18 bases sitting between them. This CDR3 is CASSPIRGRKEKLFF. CDR3 nucleotides: TGTGCCAGCAGCCCCATTCGGGGGCGAAAAGAAAAACTGTTTTTT.

The chain carries TRBV19 and TRBJ2-2; 10 bases agree with TRBD2. Germline trimming cut 4 bases from V and 6 bases from J; bases unmatched to any gene: 14. The CDR3 is made up of 18 amino acids. The V gene's germline CDR1 is LNHDA and CDR2 SQIVND (reference sequence). This CDR3 is CASSREGSGRIRSGELFF. DNA of the CDR3: TGTGCCAGTAGTAGGGAAGGTAGCGGGAGGATTAGGTCCGGGGAGCTGTTTTTT.

The sample holds one count of this clone. The gene calls are TRBV5-6 and TRBJ2-7; D is uncertain. The V gene's germline CDR1 is SGHDT and CDR2 YYEEEE. The V end was cut by 0 bases, the J end by 2 bases, with 15 bases between. This CDR3 region has 16 residues. The DNA of the CDR3 is TGTGCCAGCAGCTTGGGACCGACAATAGGTACCTACGAGCAGTACTTC. It yields the protein CASSLGPTIGTYEQYF.